The sequence of this T cell receptor (beta chain) was determined in a study of blood T cells in healthy people across ages. Through a sample-barcoded 5' primer and a J-beta primer mix, a second PCR was run for roughly 6 to 12 cycles. TCRdb re-analysed the 5' RACE reads in MiXCR, keeping a single row per CDR3 protein. Altogether over 600,000 distinct CDR3 sequences are present, 40% to 45% being singletons, with the ten largest covering around 30%. The V and J ends lost 8 bases and 0 bases respectively, with 17 bases between them. This CDR3 comprises 16 residues. CDR1 is MNHEY, CDR2 SVGEGT, per germline. The donors, all healthy, were Caucasians living in Russia, aged about 6 to 95.

Sequences were obtained from blood. This TCR was sampled from a man older than 75 in good health. The chain uses TRBV6-2 or TRBV6-3 and TRBJ2-1; D may be TRBD2 (7 bases). The CDR3 spells CASSQRGGGSYNEQFF. DNA of the CDR3: TGTGCCAGCTCACAGCGGGGAGGGGGCTCCTACAATGAGCAGTTCTTC.